Below are 31 T cell receptor beta chains sequenced from a single sample in a study of Ad26.COV2.S vaccination and SARS-CoV-2 variants. The treatment is: over 15 received Ad26.COV2.S at low or high dose, single or two shots; about 5 received placebo; per-sample allocation not given. Sampling was done on day 63 after the first vaccine or placebo injection. Produced via immunoSEQ multiplex PCR; TCRdb's table is partial and in-frame only. The sample has hundreds of thousands of clones, about 89% seen once. Sequencing was performed on peripheral blood, taken in a trial of Ad26.COV2.S vaccine versus placebo. These receptors were collected from a person aged 18 to 65 who received the Ad26.COV2.S COVID-19 vaccine or a placebo.

This clone was picked up a small number of times. In DNA, the CDR3 is TGCGCCAGCAGACTGGACCGAAACACTGAAGCTTTCTTT. Its protein product is CASRLDRNTEAFF. This rearrangement joins TRBV10-1 to TRBJ1-1; D call uncertain. CDR1 is WNHNN, CDR2 SYGVQD, per germline (reference sequence). CDR3 length: 13 amino acids. Trimming cost V 6 bases and J 2 bases, with 10 bases left between them.

The chain carries TRBV5-5 and TRBJ1-1, with 9 bases lining up with TRBD1. Trimming removed 3 bases from V and 4 bases from J; junction bases left unmatched: 7. Germline assignment: CDR1 SGHKS and CDR2 YYEKEE (reference sequence). The CDR3 loop spans 15 amino acids. The CDR3 region has the DNA TGTGCCAGCAGCTCCTTTAGGGACAGGGCCACTGAAGCTTTCTTT. Translated: CASSSFRDRATEAFF.

The genes are TRBV5-1 and TRBJ1-2, with D perhaps matching TRBD1 (5 bases). The CDR3 contains 18 residues. Trimming took off 4 bases at V and 0 bases at J, with 22 bases between the two ends. Germline V CDR1 and CDR2: SGHRS, YFSETQ. Written as DNA, the CDR3 is TGCGCCAGCAGCCTACCCCTGGAGGGGCAAACTGCTAACTATGGCTACACCTTC. Its protein product is CASSLPLEGQTANYGYTF.

The chain joins TRBV6-6 to TRBJ2-7; TRBD2 is a possible D gene (7 bases). Per germline, CDR1 MNHNY and CDR2 SVGAGI (reference sequence). Trimming shortened V by 5 bases and J by 2 bases, and 19 bases separated the two germline ends. The CDR3 sequence is 16 residues long. The DNA of the CDR3 is TGTGCCAGCAGTCCCCAGGGTGGCGGGGGCACCTACGAGCAGTACTTC. Its protein product is CASSPQGGGGTYEQYF.

V and J are TRBV13 and TRBJ1-2, with unresolved D. CDR3 length: 16 amino acids. From germline, CDR1 is PRHDT and CDR2 FYEKMQ (reference sequence). V lost 4 bases to trimming and J lost 1 base, with 16 bases between them. Written as DNA, the CDR3 is TGTGCCAGCAGCTCATATTTCCGGGAGGGTAACTATGGCTACACCTTC. This gives the protein CASSSYFREGNYGYTF.

The chain joins TRBV6-6 to TRBJ1-5, with D unclear. V shed 8 bases and J shed 6 bases, with 11 bases lying between them. Per the germline V gene, CDR1 is MNHNY and CDR2 is SVGAGI (reference sequence). The CDR3 runs to 12 residues. The CDR3 DNA is TGTGCCAGCGGTGGAGGCCTTCAGCCCCAGCATTTT. Protein sequence: CASGGGLQPQHF.

This sequence joins TRBV5-1 and TRBJ1-2; TRBD1 matches at 9 bases. The CDR3 covers 14 residues. V was clipped by 2 bases and J by 3 bases; unmatched bases: 2. Germline values: CDR1 SGHRS, CDR2 YFSETQ. CDR3 residues: CASSFDRGDYGYTF. The CDR3 nucleotides read TGCGCCAGCAGCTTTGACAGGGGGGACTATGGCTACACCTTC.

The chain recombines TRBV10-2 with TRBJ2-5; possible D gene TRBD2, 6 bases. Germline V gene sequence: CDR1 WSHSY, CDR2 SAAADI. This CDR3 comprises 14 residues. Between the trimmed V and J ends, which lost 6 bases and 0 bases, there was a span of 11 bases. CDR3 in DNA: TGCGCCAGCAGGGGACTGGAGAACCAAGAGACCCAGTACTTC. It translates to CASRGLENQETQYF.

Points on this clone: At the DNA level, this CDR3 is encoded by other sequences in the same sample as well. J is TRBJ2-7 and V is TRBV7-8; D not resolved. The V and J ends lost 1 base and 2 bases respectively, with 3 bases between them. In germline, CDR1 is SGHVS, CDR2 FQNEAQ. The CDR3 spans 12 residues. CDR3 loop: CASSLGAYEQYF. As DNA, the CDR3 is TGTGCCAGCAGCTTAGGGGCCTACGAGCAGTACTTC.

This clone was recorded a few times. The chain joins TRBV28 to TRBJ2-3; D is perhaps TRBD2 (6 bases). The V end was cut by 3 bases, the J end by 5 bases, with 18 bases between. The germline V gene encodes CDR1 MDHEN and CDR2 SYDVKM. The CDR3 consists of 16 residues. Written as DNA, the CDR3 is TGTGCCAGCAGTTTGGGGGGACTCGTTGATCGAGATACGCAGTATTTT. This encodes CASSLGGLVDRDTQYF.

Only one count was recorded for this clone. The rearrangement joins TRBV24-1 to TRBJ1-5, with D hard to call. V lost 0 bases and J 0 bases, leaving 14 bases between the germline ends. In germline, CDR1 is KGHDR, CDR2 SFDVKD. The CDR3 has 18 amino acids. The CDR3 spells CATSDLQGRKYSNQPQHF. The DNA of the CDR3 is TGTGCCACCAGTGATTTGCAAGGCAGGAAATATAGCAATCAGCCCCAGCATTTT.

The chain links TRBV5-4 to TRBJ1-1; tentatively, D is TRBD1 (5 bases). Germline CDR1 SGHNT, CDR2 YYREEE (reference sequence). V lost 4 bases to trimming and J lost 2 bases, with 15 bases between them. CDR3 length: 15 residues. CDR3 nucleotides: TGTGCCAGCAGCATTGGGGGGACCGACAACACTGAAGCTTTCTTT. Translated: CASSIGGTDNTEAFF. The entire variable domain, with the rest obtained from reference TRBV5-4 and TRBJ1-1, is as follows: ETGVTQSPTHLIKTRGQQVTLRCSSQSGHNTVSWYQQALGQGPQFIFQYYREEENGRGNFPPRFSGLQFPNYSSELNVNALELDDSALYLCASSIGGTDNTEAFFGQGTRLTVV.

This clone was recorded once. J is TRBJ2-5 and V is TRBV18, with D possibly being TRBD2 (6 bases). The V gene lost 2 bases and the J gene lost 2 bases, with 12 bases spanning the gap. The CDR3 length is 15 residues. Germline V gene sequence: CDR1 KGHSH, CDR2 LQKENI. For the CDR3, the DNA is TGTGCCAGCTCACCATCGAGGGAGGTACAAGAGACCCAGTACTTC. Its protein product is CASSPSREVQETQYF.

The V gene is TRBV7-9, the J gene TRBJ2-1; 7 nucleotides line up with TRBD1. Germline trimming cut 5 bases from V and 6 bases from J; bases unmatched to any gene: 7. The CDR3 runs 14 residues. From germline, CDR1 is SEHNR and CDR2 FQNEAQ (reference sequence). The CDR3 DNA reads as TGTGCCAGCAGCGGAGACAGGGCGGTCAATGAGCAGTTCTTC. As protein: CASSGDRAVNEQFF.

The rearrangement uses TRBV5-4 and TRBJ2-7; 10 bases agree with TRBD1. Germline values: CDR1 SGHNT, CDR2 YYREEE (reference sequence). V shed 3 bases, J shed 3 bases, and the junction held 3 bases outside the gene matches. This CDR3 is 14 amino acids long. DNA of the CDR3: TGTGCCAGCAGCTCATGGGACAGGGGCTACGAGCAGTACTTC. Residues: CASSSWDRGYEQYF.

The J gene is TRBJ1-2, the V gene TRBV6-1; the D gene is possibly TRBD1 (6 bases). Germline values: CDR1 MNHNS, CDR2 SASEGT. The CDR3 sequence is 16 residues long. Trimming cost V 2 bases and J 4 bases, with 17 bases left between them. CDR3 nucleotide sequence: TGTGCCAGCAGTGAACAGTGGATGGACAGACTCTATGGCTACACCTTC. Amino acid sequence: CASSEQWMDRLYGYTF.

This clone was recorded a few times. The CDR3: CASRFLPGTPSPLAKNIQYF. CDR3 coding DNA: TGTGCAAGTCGCTTCCTGCCCGGGACACCTTCTCCTTTAGCCAAAAACATTCAGTACTTC. The chain uses TRBV12-2 and TRBJ2-4; the tabulated D call, TRBD1, remains unverified against the DNA. TRBV12-2 is reported as a pseudogene. The CDR3 consists of 20 residues.

The chain carries TRBV12-3 or TRBV12-4 and TRBJ1-2, with TRBD1 matching over 9 bases. This CDR3 contains 13 residues. V lost 5 bases and J lost 7; bases outside the gene matches: 5. The CDR3 region has the DNA TGTGCCAGCAGTCCGGACAGGGGAATTGGCTACACCTTC. Translated, it gives CASSPDRGIGYTF.

This chain connects TRBV5-6 to TRBJ2-3; no clear D gene. Germline CDR1 is SGHDT and CDR2 is YYEEEE. The germline V and J ends were trimmed by 1 base and 4 bases, with 1 base remaining between them. CDR3 length: 11 residues. CDR3 DNA sequence: TGTGCCAGCAGCTTGTCAGATACGCAGTATTTT. It codes for CASSLSDTQYF.

The CDR3 sequence: CASSRDYDTQYF. The CDR3 coding sequence is TGTGCCAGCAGTAGGGACTACGATACGCAGTATTTT. The V gene is TRBV2, the J gene TRBJ2-3; TRBD2 agrees at 7 bases. V was clipped by 5 bases and J by 6 bases; unmatched bases: 2. The CDR3 has 12 residues. The V gene's germline CDR1 is SNHLY and CDR2 FYNNEI. The variable domain in full, completed from reference TRBV2 and TRBJ2-3, reads EPEVTQTPSHQVTQMGQEVILRCVPISNHLYFYWYRQILGQKVEFLVSFYNNEISEKSEIFDDQFSVERPDGSNFTLKIRSTKLEDSAMYFCASSRDYDTQYFGPGTRLTVL.

The chain combines TRBV7-9 with TRBJ2-1; 7 positions agree with TRBD2. Germline assignment: CDR1 SEHNR and CDR2 FQNEAQ (reference sequence). With V trimmed by 1 base and J by 5 bases, 5 bases remained unmatched. This CDR3 contains 15 residues. The CDR3 coding sequence is TGTGCCAGCAGCTTAGGCCTAGCGGATAACAATGAGCAGTTCTTC. Its protein product is CASSLGLADNNEQFF.

The chain recombines TRBV30 with TRBJ1-1; D not certain. The CDR3 sequence is 12 residues long. Per germline, CDR1 GTSNPN and CDR2 SVGIG (reference sequence). Between the trimmed V and J ends, which lost 2 bases and 0 bases, there was a span of 4 bases. For the CDR3, the DNA is TGTGCCTGGAGTCATGTGAACACTGAAGCTTTCTTT. This encodes CAWSHVNTEAFF.

The J gene is TRBJ1-5, the V gene TRBV2; the match to TRBD1 covers 7 bases. The CDR3 is made up of 13 amino acids. CDR1 is SNHLY, CDR2 FYNNEI, per germline. V trimming: 6 bases; J trimming: 4 bases; junction bases outside the gene matches: 3. The CDR3 nucleotides read TGTGCCAGCAGGGACAGGTTGAATCAGCCCCAGCATTTT. It specifies CASRDRLNQPQHF.

The V gene is TRBV4-1, the J gene TRBJ2-7, with D possibly TRBD1 on 6 matching bases. V lost 0 bases and J 7 bases, leaving 25 bases between the germline ends. CDR3 length: 18 residues. Germline values: CDR1 MGHRA, CDR2 YSYEKL. CDR3 region: CASSQDLPPGAVLGEQYF. Written as DNA, the CDR3 is TGCGCCAGCAGCCAAGATCTACCCCCAGGGGCGGTCTTGGGGGAGCAGTACTTC.

This sequence joins TRBV11-2 and TRBJ2-2; tentative D call: TRBD2 (7 bases). The V end was cut by 4 bases, the J end by 4 bases, with 13 bases between. The CDR3 has 15 amino acids. The V gene's germline CDR1 is SGHAT and CDR2 FQNNGV. CDR3 bases: TGTGCCAGCAGCTACCGGGGGGCAGGCACCGGGGAGCTGTTTTTT. Its translation is CASSYRGAGTGELFF.

As regards this clone: This specimen includes other DNA sequences encoding the same CDR3. The J gene is TRBJ2-5, the V gene TRBV3-1 (or the pseudogene TRBV3-2); perhaps D is TRBD1 or TRBD2 (5 bases each). Germline V CDR1 and CDR2: LGHDT, YNNKEL (reference sequence). CDR3 length: 14 amino acids. The germline V and J ends were trimmed by 1 base and 5 bases, with 11 bases remaining between them. CDR3 DNA: TGTGCCAGCAGCCAAGGCCGGGGCGGGGAGACCCAGTACTTC. The encoded protein is CASSQGRGGETQYF.

In this sample, this clone turned up a few times. The same CDR3 can be traced to other DNA sequences in this sample. The chain joins TRBV19 to TRBJ1-5; no definite D call. This CDR3 spans 12 amino acids. Germline V gene lookup returns CDR1 LNHDA and CDR2 SQIVND (reference sequence). Trimming pared 3 bases from V and 3 bases from J, leaving 3 bases between. The CDR3, as DNA: TGTGCCAGTAGTATCGACAATCAGCCCCAGCATTTT. It translates to CASSIDNQPQHF.

The chain has TRBV6-2 or TRBV6-3 and TRBJ2-7; D perhaps matches TRBD2 (5 bases). V dropped 2 bases and J dropped 1 base, with 9 bases sitting between them. The germline V gene encodes CDR1 MNHEY and CDR2 SVGEGT. This CDR3 contains 14 residues. CDR3 region: CASSYEGLSYEQYF. The CDR3 nucleotides read TGTGCCAGCAGTTACGAGGGTCTTTCCTACGAGCAGTACTTC.

This clone was counted once. The chain combines TRBV12-3 or TRBV12-4 with TRBJ2-1, with D hard to call. The CDR3 is made up of 12 amino acids. V was shortened by 3 bases and J by 6 bases, with 6 bases between the two germline ends. The CDR3 DNA is TGTGCCAGCAGTTTGTCGCCCAATGAGCAGTTCTTC. Its translation is CASSLSPNEQFF.

The chain's CDR3 is CASSESASSYEQYF. The CDR3 DNA is TGCGCCAGCAGTGAGTCGGCGAGCTCCTACGAGCAGTACTTC. V usage is TRBV10-2 and J usage is TRBJ2-7; D is unclear. V was trimmed by 0 bases and J by 0 bases, leaving 6 bases between them. Germline V gene sequence: CDR1 WSHSY, CDR2 SAAADI. The length of the CDR3 is 14 residues.

The chain recombines TRBV3-1 (or the pseudogene TRBV3-2) with TRBJ2-1; 8 bases agree with TRBD1. This CDR3 contains 15 residues. Germline loops: CDR1 LGHDT, CDR2 YNNKEL (reference sequence). With 5 bases clipped from V and 3 bases from J, the junction kept 6 bases outside the gene matches. The CDR3 sequence is CASSVGQGYYNEQFF. The CDR3 coding sequence is TGTGCCAGCAGCGTAGGACAGGGCTACTACAATGAGCAGTTCTTC.